The 16 T cell receptor beta chains presented below share a single source sample, sequenced in a study of CD8+ T cells in alopecia areata. RNA, once extracted, was reverse transcribed into cDNA for use as the sequencing template. Libraries were prepared by immunoSEQ multiplex PCR; TCRdb keeps only in-frame clonotypes and omits some of them. Of roughly 170,000 clones listed, 59% were seen once; the top ten hold roughly 15%. The sample in question was CD4+ T cells sorted from blood, obtained at week 0. The receptors here all came from a human donor with alopecia areata.

This clone has only a few counts. This rearrangement joins TRBV29-1 to TRBJ2-3; 9 bases map to TRBD1. The ends lost 6 bases at V and 5 bases at J; junction bases unmatched: 9. CDR3 length equals 14 residues. Germline assignment: CDR1 SQVTM and CDR2 ANQGSEA. The CDR3, as DNA: TGCAGCGTGGACCGGGACAGGGCCCTAGATACGCAGTATTTT. Encoded protein: CSVDRDRALDTQYF.

The chain recombines TRBV7-2 with TRBJ2-5, with D uncertain. Per germline, CDR1 SGHTA and CDR2 FQGNSA. Trimming stripped 3 bases from V and 2 bases from J, with 7 bases between. CDR3 length: 13 residues. The CDR3 reads CASSFTAQETQYF. The CDR3 nucleotides read TGTGCCAGCAGCTTCACAGCTCAAGAGACCCAGTACTTC.

In this sample, this clone turned up a few times. The sample holds other DNA sequences that translate to the same CDR3. The chain combines TRBV25-1 with TRBJ1-1; TRBD1 matches 7 bases. V trimming: 7 bases; J trimming: 1 base; junction bases outside the gene matches: 3. The CDR3 runs 13 residues. CDR1 MGHDK and CDR2 SYGVNS come from the germline V gene. The CDR3, as DNA: TGTGCCAGCACCCGGACAGGGAACACTGAAGCTTTCTTT. Residues: CASTRTGNTEAFF. The full variable domain, its missing parts supplied by reference TRBV25-1 and TRBJ1-1, is EADIYQTPRYLVIGTGKKITLECSQTMGHDKMYWYQQDPGMELHLIHYSYGVNSTEKGDLSSESTVSRIRTEHFPLTLESARPSHTSQYLCASTRTGNTEAFFGQGTRLTVV.

This clone has only one observation. The chain carries TRBV4-2 and TRBJ1-2; unclear D gene. CDR3 length equals 16 residues. CDR1 LGHNA and CDR2 YNFKEQ come from the germline V gene. The germline V and J ends were trimmed by 0 bases and 8 bases, with 19 bases remaining between them. The DNA of the CDR3 is TGTGCCAGCAGCCAAGATCAATTGATGGGTATCGGCGGCTACACCTTC. Protein product: CASSQDQLMGIGGYTF.

The rearrangement links TRBV19 to TRBJ2-5, with TRBD2 identical over 7 bases. Looked up from germline, CDR1 is LNHDA and CDR2 is SQIVND (reference sequence). The CDR3 runs to 11 residues. The junction had 2 bases not matched to a gene; V was cut back by 8 bases and J by 5 bases. This CDR3 reads CASGGVETQYF. CDR3 in DNA: TGTGCCAGTGGGGGGGTCGAGACCCAGTACTTC.

The chain joins TRBV5-1 to TRBJ2-3, with D perhaps matching TRBD2 (5 bases). Germline-derived CDR1 and CDR2 are SGHRS and YFSETQ. CDR3 length: 17 amino acids. With 1 base removed from V and 0 bases from J, the gap between germline ends came to 15 bases. As DNA, the CDR3 is TGCGCCAGCAGCTTGTCCCCCCCGGGGTCTAGCACAGATACGCAGTATTTT. Amino acid sequence: CASSLSPPGSSTDTQYF.

This clone was counted a few times. This rearrangement joins TRBV30 to TRBJ2-1, with D possibly being TRBD2 (5 bases). Looked up from germline, CDR1 is GTSNPN and CDR2 is SVGIG (reference sequence). Between the trimmed V and J ends, which lost 5 bases and 12 bases, there was a span of 11 bases. CDR3 size: 10 residues. The CDR3 here is CAWGPRGQFF. The CDR3 bases are TGTGCCTGGGGGCCTCGGGGGCAGTTCTTC.

The V call is TRBV2, the J call TRBJ2-7; D unclear. Germline CDR1 and CDR2: SNHLY and FYNNEI. This CDR3 is 11 amino acids long. The V and J ends lost 4 bases and 2 bases respectively, with 3 bases between them. CDR3 nucleotide sequence: TGTGCCAGCAGTGTAGCCTACGAGCAGTACTTC. Its translation is CASSVAYEQYF.

This clone was detected only a few times. V gene TRBV10-3 combines with J gene TRBJ2-3; TRBD1 matches 8 bases. CDR1 is ENHRY and CDR2 is SYGVKD in the germline V gene. V lost 0 bases, J lost 4 bases, and 6 bases stayed unmatched. The CDR3 extends over 16 amino acids. The CDR3: CAISESRDRLPDTQYF. CDR3 DNA sequence: TGTGCCATCAGTGAGTCCCGGGACAGGTTGCCAGATACGCAGTATTTT.

The V and J genes are TRBV27 and TRBJ1-2; D unresolved. This CDR3 has 15 amino acids. Germline CDR1 reads MNHEY; CDR2 reads SMNVEV (reference sequence). Trimming took off 6 bases at V and 4 bases at J, with 18 bases between the two ends. The DNA of the CDR3 is TGTGCCAGCAGCCGTCGGTCGGGGAGAGGCTATGGCTACACCTTC. Translated, it gives CASSRRSGRGYGYTF.

This clone came up a few times. The chain has TRBV20-1 and TRBJ1-2, with D possibly matching TRBD1 (6 bases). The length of the CDR3 is 11 residues. Per germline, CDR1 DFQATT and CDR2 SNEGSKA (reference sequence). The germline V and J ends were trimmed by 6 bases and 12 bases, with 17 bases remaining between them. This chain's CDR3 is CSAPVPGTHTF. In DNA form, the CDR3 reads TGCAGTGCCCCAGTCCCCGGGACACACACCTTC.

The genes are TRBV5-6 and TRBJ2-5; D ambiguous. V lost 0 bases, J lost 3 bases, and 9 bases lay in between. The V gene's germline CDR1 is SGHDT and CDR2 YYEEEE. This CDR3 contains 14 residues. CDR3 nucleotide sequence: TGTGCCAGCAGCTTGGTTGGGCCTAAAGAGACCCAGTACTTC. Encoded protein: CASSLVGPKETQYF.

The CDR3: CASSLDSNTEAFF. DNA of the CDR3: TGCGCCAGCAGCTTGGATTCGAACACTGAAGCTTTCTTT. V is TRBV5-1 and J is TRBJ1-1, with D unclear. Germline-derived CDR1 and CDR2 are SGHRS and YFSETQ. Trimming took 0 bases from V and 1 from J, leaving 4 bases between them. CDR3 length: 13 residues.

This clone was detected only a few times. J is TRBJ2-2 and V is TRBV7-2; D might be TRBD2 (6 bases). Germline CDR1 reads SGHTA; CDR2 reads FQGNSA. Trimming took off 4 bases at V and 6 bases at J, with 12 bases between the two ends. CDR3 length: 14 amino acids. This CDR3 is CASSSGGVAGELFF. In DNA form, the CDR3 reads TGTGCCAGCAGCTCGGGCGGGGTGGCCGGGGAGCTGTTTTTT.

This sequence joins TRBV19 and TRBJ2-5; tentative D call: TRBD1 (6 bases). The CDR3 has 15 residues. CDR1 is LNHDA and CDR2 is SQIVND in the germline V gene (reference sequence). V lost 5 bases to trimming and J lost 4 bases, with 17 bases between them. The CDR3: CASSPHTGLAETQYF. The CDR3 DNA reads as TGTGCCAGTAGTCCCCACACAGGGTTGGCAGAGACCCAGTACTTC.

The rearrangement links TRBV2 to TRBJ1-2; possible D gene TRBD1, 5 bases. Germline values: CDR1 SNHLY, CDR2 FYNNEI. V shed 3 bases and J shed 7 bases, with 12 bases lying between them. The CDR3 runs 13 residues. DNA of the CDR3: TGTGCCAGCAGTGACAGGGACCCCGCTGGCTACACCTTC. Its translation: CASSDRDPAGYTF.